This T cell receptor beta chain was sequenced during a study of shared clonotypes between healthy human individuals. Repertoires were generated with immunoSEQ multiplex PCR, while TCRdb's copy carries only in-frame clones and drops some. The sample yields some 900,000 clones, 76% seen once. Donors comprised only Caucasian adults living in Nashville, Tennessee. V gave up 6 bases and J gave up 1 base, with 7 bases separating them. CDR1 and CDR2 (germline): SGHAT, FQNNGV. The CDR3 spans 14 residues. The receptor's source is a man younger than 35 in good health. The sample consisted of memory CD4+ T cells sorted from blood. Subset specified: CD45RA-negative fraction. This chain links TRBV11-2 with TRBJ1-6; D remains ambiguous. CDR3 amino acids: CASRPGSYNSPLHF. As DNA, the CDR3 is TGTGCCAGCAGGCCGGGATCCTATAATTCACCCCTCCACTTT. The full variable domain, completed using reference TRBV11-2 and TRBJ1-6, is EAGVAQSPRYKIIEKRQSVAFWCNPISGHATLYWYQQILGQGPKLLIQFQNNGVVDDSQLPKDRFSAERLKGVDSTLKIQPAKLEDSAVYLCASRPGSYNSPLHFGNGTRLTVT.